Listed below are T cell receptor beta chains from one sample, sequenced in a study of T-cell memory formation after mild COVID-19. In TCRdb, the 5' RACE reads were re-called with MiXCR into one record per CDR3 protein. The sample lists more than 250,000 distinct CDR3 sequences; approximately 18% were seen once. Sequenced: PBMCs or a T cell subset sorted from them (not recorded which). These TCRs come from a man aged 18 to 29 who had mild COVID-19 (a few samples of this study predate the infection). Cell type and time point are not known. The CDR3 runs from the conserved cysteine through the conserved F or W. D genes are given only for firm matches. Rows give clone size only sometimes, using once, few, many, or a class for an expanded clone.

V gene: TRBV7-9; D gene: .; J gene: TRBJ2-7; clone size: .; CDR3 DNA: TGTGCCAGCAGCTTGTCCCTAGAGCAGTACTTC; CDR3 protein: CASSLSLEQYF
V gene: TRBV27; D gene: .; J gene: TRBJ2-1; clone size: .; CDR3 DNA: TGTGCCAGCAGTTTATTCAGGCTAAACAATGAGCAGTTCTTC; CDR3 protein: CASSLFRLNNEQFF
V gene: TRBV20-1; D gene: TRBD1; J gene: TRBJ1-4; clone size: .; CDR3 DNA: TGCAGTGCTCCGGGACAGGGCGGTTTTGAAAAACTGTTTTTT; CDR3 protein: CSAPGQGGFEKLFF
V gene: TRBV4-3; D gene: .; J gene: TRBJ1-5; clone size: few; CDR3 DNA: TGCGCCAGCAGCCAAGAAGTGGCTGCTGCCCGGCAGCCCCAGCATTTT; CDR3 protein: CASSQEVAAARQPQHF
V gene: TRBV12-3/TRBV12-4; D gene: .; J gene: TRBJ1-1; clone size: few; CDR3 DNA: TGTGCCAGCAGTCCCACTACAACTGGGGGAACTGAAGCTTTCTTT; CDR3 protein: CASSPTTTGGTEAFF
V gene: TRBV5-1; D gene: .; J gene: TRBJ1-1; clone size: .; CDR3 DNA: TGCGCCAGCAGCTTGGATTTGGGTCGTGTAGGGAGCGCTGAAGCTTTCTTT; CDR3 protein: CASSLDLGRVGSAEAFF
V gene: TRBV6-2/TRBV6-3; D gene: .; J gene: TRBJ2-3; clone size: .; CDR3 DNA: TGTGCCAGCAGTTACAAATATCCGGGACTTTCCTCAGATACGCAGTATTTT; CDR3 protein: CASSYKYPGLSSDTQYF
V gene: TRBV6-5; D gene: .; J gene: TRBJ2-7; clone size: .; CDR3 DNA: TGTGCCAGCAGTTACTCGGTGAGCTCCTACGAGCAGTACTTC; CDR3 protein: CASSYSVSSYEQYF
V gene: TRBV5-1; D gene: TRBD1; J gene: TRBJ1-1; clone size: few; CDR3 DNA: TGCGCCAGCAGCGGGGACAGTGAAGCTTTCTTT; CDR3 protein: CASSGDSEAFF
V gene: TRBV11-2; D gene: .; J gene: TRBJ2-2; clone size: few; CDR3 DNA: TGTGCCAGCAGCTTGTTGGACGTCTACTCTACGTCCGGGGAGCTGTTTTTT; CDR3 protein: CASSLLDVYSTSGELFF
V gene: TRBV5-1; D gene: .; J gene: TRBJ2-3; clone size: many; CDR3 DNA: TGCGCCAGCAGGGGACCTACTCTAAACACAGATACGCAGTATTTT; CDR3 protein: CASRGPTLNTDTQYF
V gene: TRBV7-9; D gene: .; J gene: TRBJ1-4; clone size: many; CDR3 DNA: TGTGCCAGCAGCTTCGATAATGAAAAACTGTTTTTT; CDR3 protein: CASSFDNEKLFF
V gene: TRBV20-1; D gene: TRBD1; J gene: TRBJ1-4; clone size: .; CDR3 DNA: TGCAGTGCGCGACAGGGTCCAGATGAAAAACTGTTTTTT; CDR3 protein: CSARQGPDEKLFF
V gene: TRBV4-3; D gene: TRBD2; J gene: TRBJ2-1; clone size: few; CDR3 DNA: TGCGCCAGCAGTCACGGGGGGGCCGCCACAGCACACAATGAGCAGTTCTTC; CDR3 protein: CASSHGGAATAHNEQFF
V gene: TRBV6-5; D gene: TRBD2; J gene: TRBJ2-4; clone size: .; CDR3 DNA: TGTGCCAGCAGTTCGAGACTAGCACAAAACATTCAGTACTTC; CDR3 protein: CASSSRLAQNIQYF
V gene: TRBV19; D gene: .; J gene: TRBJ2-5; clone size: few; CDR3 DNA: TGTGCCAGTAGTATTAGAGGGACCGCGGAGGAGACCCAGTACTTC; CDR3 protein: CASSIRGTAEETQYF
V gene: TRBV6-6; D gene: .; J gene: TRBJ2-5; clone size: .; CDR3 DNA: TGTGCCAGCGTCCCTTGGGGCCAAGAGACCCAGTACTTC; CDR3 protein: CASVPWGQETQYF
V gene: TRBV4-2; D gene: .; J gene: TRBJ2-1; clone size: .; CDR3 DNA: TGTGCCAGCAGCGAAAGCTCCCCCGTCTACAATGAGCAGTTCTTC; CDR3 protein: CASSESSPVYNEQFF
V gene: TRBV20-1; D gene: TRBD2; J gene: TRBJ2-1; clone size: .; CDR3 DNA: TGCAGTGCTAGAGACGCTAGCGGGGGAATCGGGCAGTTCTTC; CDR3 protein: CSARDASGGIGQFF
V gene: TRBV5-1; D gene: .; J gene: TRBJ2-5; clone size: .; CDR3 DNA: TGCGCCAGCAGCTTCCAGAGGCGAGAGACCCAGTACTTC; CDR3 protein: CASSFQRRETQYF
V gene: TRBV10-2; D gene: .; J gene: TRBJ2-2; clone size: .; CDR3 DNA: TGCGCCAGCCACAGGACCGACACCGGGGAGCTGTTTTTT; CDR3 protein: CASHRTDTGELFF
V gene: TRBV6-1; D gene: .; J gene: TRBJ1-3; clone size: many; CDR3 DNA: TGTGCCAGCAGTGAACAGGGTGGAAACACCATATATTTT; CDR3 protein: CASSEQGGNTIYF
V gene: TRBV20-1; D gene: .; J gene: TRBJ2-7; clone size: few; CDR3 DNA: TGCAGTGCTATATCGGATAAGGACGAGCAGTACTTC; CDR3 protein: CSAISDKDEQYF
V gene: TRBV4-1; D gene: .; J gene: TRBJ2-7; clone size: many; CDR3 DNA: TGCGCCAGCAGCCAAGACGAGACAGGCCTCTACGAGCAGTACTTC; CDR3 protein: CASSQDETGLYEQYF
V gene: TRBV7-3; D gene: .; J gene: TRBJ1-1; clone size: .; CDR3 DNA: TGTGCCAGCATGGGGATGGGCACTGAAGCTTTCTTT; CDR3 protein: CASMGMGTEAFF
V gene: TRBV29-1; D gene: .; J gene: TRBJ1-1; clone size: .; CDR3 DNA: TGCAGCGTTAATACGGGACCGAACACTGAAGCTTTCTTT; CDR3 protein: CSVNTGPNTEAFF